The 2 T cell receptor beta chains in this list originate from one sample, sequenced in a study of neoadjuvant anti-PD-1 for oral cavity cancer. Data came from immunoSEQ multiplex PCR; TCRdb stores just in-frame clones and leaves some out. This table holds fewer than 10,000 clones, about three fifths found once. Noted time point: after neoadjuvant nivolumab, at surgical resection. Source: PBMCs, taken after nivolumab (anti-PD-1) treatment. The receptors stem from a person aged 35-80 years with oral cavity squamous cell carcinoma.

The chain is built from TRBV11-2 and TRBJ2-7; D is undetermined. V was pared by 4 bases and J by 7 bases, with 20 bases between. This CDR3 contains 15 residues. From germline, CDR1 is SGHAT and CDR2 FQNNGV. CDR3 protein: CASSSLSSRGDEQYF. The CDR3 DNA sequence: TGTGCCAGCAGCTCTCTCTCCTCTCGAGGAGATGAGCAGTACTTC.

This clone was detected only a few times. The J gene is TRBJ2-3, the V gene TRBV9; D is unclear. Trimming removed 6 bases from V and 2 bases from J, with 16 bases in between. Germline assignment: CDR1 SGDLS and CDR2 YYNGEE. CDR3 length equals 15 residues. CDR3 in amino acids: CASTSVGGYTDTQYF. CDR3 sequence (DNA): TGTGCCAGCACCAGCGTGGGTGGTTACACAGATACGCAGTATTTT.